A selection of T cell receptor beta chains follows, all from one sample in a study of metastatic and nonmetastatic thyroid tumors. TCRdb re-called the PCR reads via MiXCR. This table holds about 4,100 clones, roughly a third found once. Sequencing used adjacent normal tissue. The receptor source for this set is a male donor with papillary thyroid cancer or a benign thyroid nodule (not recorded which). Some clones in this sample may be carry-over from other donors' samples. Each CDR3 is given with its conserved first and last residue. D genes are given only for firm matches. Expanded clones are given a class, and other clones once, few, many or no size at all.

abundance	v_gene	d_gene	j_gene	CDR3aa	CDR3nt
medium-sized	TRBV7-9	.	TRBJ1-6	CASTGPNSPLHF	TGTGCCAGCACCGGACCCAATTCACCCCTCCACTTT
.	TRBV5-1	.	TRBJ2-7	CASSFPGGEQNF	TGCGCCAGCAGCTTTCCCGGGGGTGAGCAGAACTTC
.	TRBV28	TRBD2	TRBJ2-3	CASSSISGSGADTQYF	TGTGCCAGCAGTTCGATTAGCGGGAGTGGTGCAGATACGCAGTATTTT
large	TRBV28	.	TRBJ1-4	CASSFGSRADEKLFF	TGTGCCAGCAGTTTCGGTTCCAGGGCAGACGAAAAACTGTTTTTT
.	TRBV9	TRBD2	TRBJ2-3	CASSVGLGPPYTDTQYF	TGTGCCAGCAGCGTGGGACTAGGTCCCCCCTACACAGATACGCAGTATTTT
.	TRBV16	.	TRBJ2-2	CASSPVWPTGELFF	TGTGCCAGCAGCCCCGTGTGGCCTACAGGGGAGCTGTTTTTT
.	TRBV11-2	TRBD1	TRBJ2-1	CASIPGTGSGNEQFF	TGTGCCAGCATCCCCGGGACAGGGAGTGGCAATGAGCAGTTCTTC
.	TRBV28	.	TRBJ2-2	CASSLLATGELFF	TGTGCCAGCAGTTTATTGGCGACCGGGGAGCTGTTTTTT
few	TRBV6-5	.	TRBJ1-1	CASSSASREAFF	TGTGCCAGCAGTTCGGCCAGCAGGGAAGCTTTCTTT
few	TRBV10-1	TRBD1	TRBJ2-5	CASSVGQEKQETQYF	TGCGCCAGCAGTGTGGGACAGGAGAAGCAAGAGACCCAGTACTTC
few	TRBV19	.	TRBJ1-1	CASSIGGVGGTEAFF	TGTGCCAGTAGTATTGGGGGAGTCGGGGGCACTGAAGCTTTCTTT
once	TRBV7-9	.	TRBJ2-2	CASSPYRGTGELFF	TGTGCCAGCAGCCCCTACCGGGGAACCGGGGAGCTGTTTTTT
.	TRBV28	.	TRBJ2-5	CASSLYGETQYF	TGTGCCAGCAGTTTATATGGGGAGACCCAGTACTTC
few	TRBV6-1	TRBD2	TRBJ2-3	CASSEGAGGSTDTQYF	TGTGCCAGCAGTGAAGGGGCGGGAGGAAGCACAGATACGCAGTATTTT
.	TRBV11-2	TRBD1	TRBJ1-1	CASKSTGVNTEAFF	TGTGCCAGCAAATCCACAGGGGTGAACACTGAAGCTTTCTTT
few	TRBV28	.	TRBJ1-2	CASTRTQANYGYTF	TGTGCCAGCACACGTACACAGGCCAACTATGGCTACACCTTC
.	TRBV30	.	TRBJ2-7	CAWSSDYEQYF	TGTGCCTGGTCTAGCGACTACGAGCAGTACTTC
few	TRBV9	.	TRBJ1-1	CASSVIHTEAFF	TGTGCCAGCAGCGTCATCCACACTGAAGCTTTCTTT
.	TRBV5-5	.	TRBJ2-1	CASSLEGGSYNEQFF	TGTGCCAGCAGCTTGGAGGGGGGATCCTACAATGAGCAGTTCTTC
.	TRBV14	TRBD1	TRBJ1-1	CVSSPLQGGNTEAFF	TGTGTCAGCAGCCCCCTACAGGGGGGAAACACTGAAGCTTTCTTT
.	TRBV7-6	.	TRBJ1-1	CASSPSRVTEAFF	TGTGCCAGCAGTCCATCCAGGGTCACTGAAGCTTTCTTT
.	TRBV20-1	.	TRBJ1-1	CSAGAGGYTEAFF	TGCAGTGCTGGAGCGGGTGGGTACACTGAAGCTTTCTTT
large	TRBV9	.	TRBJ1-2	CASSVDGTYGYTF	TGTGCCAGCAGCGTAGATGGTACCTATGGCTACACCTTC
.	TRBV5-1	.	TRBJ1-2	CASSDGRGYTF	TGCGCCAGCAGCGACGGAAGAGGCTACACCTTC
few	TRBV28	.	TRBJ1-4	CASSTAHYNEKLFF	TGTGCCAGCAGTACAGCTCACTATAATGAAAAACTGTTTTTT
few	TRBV6-1	.	TRBJ2-5	CASRGGYQETQYF	TGTGCCAGCAGGGGGGGCTACCAAGAGACCCAGTACTTC
few	TRBV28	.	TRBJ1-1	CASSLQGRAEAFF	TGTGCCAGCAGTTTACAGGGGAGAGCTGAAGCTTTCTTT
few	TRBV6-1	.	TRBJ1-2	CASSERKNYGYTF	TGTGCCAGCAGTGAACGGAAAAACTATGGCTACACCTTC
.	TRBV27	TRBD1	TRBJ2-1	CASSDRDSYNEQFF	TGTGCCAGCAGTGACAGGGACTCCTACAATGAGCAGTTCTTC
.	TRBV7-9	.	TRBJ2-5	CASIPPLVETQYF	TGTGCCAGCATCCCCCCGCTGGTGGAGACCCAGTACTTC
few	TRBV19	TRBD1	TRBJ1-5	CASRGPGQRDQPQHF	TGTGCCAGTCGGGGACCGGGACAGCGGGATCAGCCCCAGCATTTT
large	TRBV5-1	.	TRBJ2-1	CASSLAGGTNEQFF	TGCGCCAGCAGCTTGGCCGGCGGGACTAATGAGCAGTTCTTC
few	TRBV6-1	.	TRBJ1-3	CASRRDNSGNTIYF	TGTGCCAGCAGGAGGGACAACTCTGGAAACACCATATATTTT
.	TRBV9	.	TRBJ1-1	CASSPTGLNTEAFF	TGTGCCAGTAGCCCTACAGGGTTGAACACTGAAGCTTTCTTT
.	TRBV6-5	TRBD1	TRBJ2-7	CASSYSRGLESYEQYF	TGTGCCAGCAGTTATAGTAGGGGGCTGGAATCCTACGAGCAGTACTTC
.	TRBV20-1	.	TRBJ2-7	CSASRRINYEQYF	TGCAGTGCTAGTAGGCGTATCAATTACGAGCAGTACTTC
few	TRBV28	.	TRBJ2-5	CASTRGGGSQYF	TGTGCCAGCACTAGGGGAGGGGGCTCCCAGTACTTC
few	TRBV28	.	TRBJ1-2	CASILSHGANYGYTF	TGTGCCAGCATTTTATCACACGGGGCTAACTATGGCTACACCTTC
.	TRBV7-9	.	TRBJ2-6	CASSDGPGANVLTF	TGTGCCAGCAGCGACGGTCCCGGGGCCAACGTCCTGACTTTC
.	TRBV7-8	TRBD1	TRBJ1-6	CASSPGGWAGGSPLHF	TGTGCCAGCAGCCCCGGGGGGTGGGCAGGGGGCTCACCCCTCCACTTT
.	TRBV5-1	.	TRBJ1-3	CASSSGEGSGNTIYF	TGCGCCAGCAGCTCCGGAGAGGGATCTGGAAACACCATATATTTT
.	TRBV13	.	TRBJ2-7	CASSFFTGSSYEQYF	TGTGCCAGCAGCTTCTTCACGGGGTCCTCCTACGAGCAGTACTTC
few	TRBV12-3/TRBV12-4	.	TRBJ1-3	CASSLGRLICTVNTIYF	TGTGCCAGCAGTTTGGGCAGGTTGATATGTACTGTAAACACCATATATTTT
.	TRBV6-1	TRBD1	TRBJ2-1	CASSEHRGHNEQFF	TGTGCCAGCAGTGAACACAGGGGACACAATGAGCAGTTCTTC
.	TRBV7-9	TRBD1	TRBJ2-2	CASSVTSTGPGELFF	TGTGCCAGCAGCGTCACATCGACAGGGCCCGGGGAGCTGTTTTTT
many	TRBV4-1	.	TRBJ1-6	CASSQSPSGRDPLHF	TGCGCCAGCAGCCAAAGTCCGTCAGGGAGGGATCCCCTCCACTTT
few	TRBV12-3/TRBV12-4	TRBD1	TRBJ1-2	CASSLDRDYGYTF	TGTGCCAGCAGCCTGGACAGGGACTATGGCTACACCTTC
few	TRBV12-3/TRBV12-4	TRBD2	TRBJ2-1	CASRPTGTSGEKEQFF	TGTGCCAGCAGGCCGACCGGGACTAGCGGGGAGAAGGAGCAGTTCTTC
.	TRBV6-1	TRBD1	TRBJ1-1	CASSSGQLFMNTEAFF	TGTGCCAGCAGCTCGGGACAGCTTTTTATGAACACTGAAGCTTTCTTT